One TCR beta chain is described in this entry. This clonotype has ten or more counts. The antigen this receptor binds is unknown. No much larger clonotype is one base removed from it; base qualities were not supplied. The protocol used for the library was RT-PCR. TCRdb lists the instrument as NextSeq 550. Using fastp trimming at Q25 and MiXCR clonotype assembly, TCRdb reanalyzed the public sequencing data and kept in-frame beta chains. When rows share a CDR3 protein, they turn into one entry using the most common DNA and genes. This sample is represented by fewer than 25,000 distinct CDR3 sequences; approximately 4.4% of them were singletons. Together, the top ten hold approximately 42% of the sample. This entry is derived from a study of patients and donors after allogeneic stem cell transplantation (dated by TCRdb to the early 2020s). V lost 5 bases and J lost 0 bases; the stretch between them is 14 bases long. The CDR3 has 14 amino acids, counting the end cysteine and phenylalanine. The CDR3 DNA has 42 bases and is translated from base 1. The germline V gene gives CDR1 as SQVTM and CDR2 as ANQGSEA.

The chain is made from TRBV29-1 and TRBJ2-7; TRBD2 is possibly the D segment (5 matching bases). This TCR was sampled from a human donor who was either an allogeneic HSCT recipient or a stem cell or donor lymphocyte infusion donor (not recorded which). It is not recorded whose cells these are; they may come from a transplant donor. The specimen was blood, either unsorted or a sorted T cell fraction (not recorded which). The CDR3 protein: CSVTTTKSSYEQYF. The sequence in DNA is TGCAGCGTTACGACTACGAAGAGCTCCTACGAGCAGTACTTC.